This T cell receptor beta chain came from a study of a mutant IDH1 vaccine in newly diagnosed glioma. Time point given: week 23, last vaccination. Every single dose of the vaccine, 300 ug of mutant IDH1 20-mer peptide, came with topical imiquimod. Using immunoSEQ multiplex PCR, the repertoire was profiled, and TCRdb retains in-frame clones only, with some absent. The sample shows approximately 41,000 clones, 75% to 85% of them seen only once. J lost 6 bases, V lost 5 bases, and 9 bases had no gene match. The germline gives CDR1 KGHSH, CDR2 LQKENI. This CDR3 is built from 15 residues. Concerning this clone itself: Its antigen is currently unknown.

Material: PBMCs, obtained from a glioma patient whose treatment included an IDH1 peptide vaccine. The TCR originated in a man in his forties or fifties with glioma. The rearrangement joins TRBV18 to TRBJ1-5; 8 nucleotides agree with TRBD1. CDR3 bases: TGTGCCAGCTCAGTCAGGGGGCTTAAGGGTCAGCCCCAGCATTTT. Its protein is CASSVRGLKGQPQHF.